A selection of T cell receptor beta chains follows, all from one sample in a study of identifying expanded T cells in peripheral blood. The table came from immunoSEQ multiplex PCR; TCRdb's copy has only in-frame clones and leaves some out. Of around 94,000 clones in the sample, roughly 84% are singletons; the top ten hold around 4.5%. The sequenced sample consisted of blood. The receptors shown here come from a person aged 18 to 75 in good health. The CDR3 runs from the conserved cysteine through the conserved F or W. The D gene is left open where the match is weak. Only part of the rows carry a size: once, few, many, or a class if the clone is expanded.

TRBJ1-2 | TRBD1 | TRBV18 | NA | TGTGCCAGCTCACCCGCCCTAGGACAGGGGAACTATGGCTACACCTTC | CASSPALGQGNYGYTF
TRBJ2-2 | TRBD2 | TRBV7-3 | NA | TGTGCCAGCAGCTCAAGGGTAGCGGGGGTGTCCGGGGAGCTGTTTTTT | CASSSRVAGVSGELFF
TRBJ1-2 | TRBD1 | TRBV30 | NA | TGTGCCTGGACTTATCAGGGGGCAGGGGGCTACACCTTC | CAWTYQGAGGYTF
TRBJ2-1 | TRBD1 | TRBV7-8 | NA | TGTGCCAGCAGTCTCGACAGGGTGCTCGGTAATGAGCAGTTCTTC | CASSLDRVLGNEQFF
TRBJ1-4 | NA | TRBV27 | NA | TGTGCCAGCAGTCTGGGTGGGGGAAAACTGTTTTTT | CASSLGGGKLFF
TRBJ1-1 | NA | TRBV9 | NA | TGTGCCAGCAGCCAGAGGATAGGGGGTGGGTCTGAAGCTTTCTTT | CASSQRIGGGSEAFF
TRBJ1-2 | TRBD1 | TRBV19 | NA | TGTGCCAGTAGACAGGGGGCAACCTATAACTATGGCTACACCTTC | CASRQGATYNYGYTF
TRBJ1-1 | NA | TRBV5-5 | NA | TGTGCCAGCAGGAAGGGAGGGGGTCCGAACACTGAAGCTTTCTTT | CASRKGGGPNTEAFF
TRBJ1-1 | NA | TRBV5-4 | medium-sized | TGTGCCAGCAGCTTGGAGAACGGTGAAGCTTTCTTT | CASSLENGEAFF
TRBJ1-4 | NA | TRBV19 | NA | TGTGCCAGTAGTTCTGACGCCCTGCGGGGTTCCTCGGCAAAACTGTTTTTT | CASSSDALRGSSAKLFF
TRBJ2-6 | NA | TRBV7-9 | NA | TGTGCCAGCAGCTTCCGGATCTGGGGGGAAAATGAATGGGCCAACGTCCTGACTTTC | CASSFRIWGENEWANVLTF
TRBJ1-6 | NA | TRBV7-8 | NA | TGTGCCAGCAGCTTAGCTATTTCGATAAGGAGATCCTATAATTCACCCCTCCACTTT | CASSLAISIRRSYNSPLHF
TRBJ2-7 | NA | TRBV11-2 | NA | TGTGCCAGCAGCTTCGAGAGGGGTGCCCCCTACGAGCAGTACTTC | CASSFERGAPYEQYF
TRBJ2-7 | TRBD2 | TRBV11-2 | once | TGTGCCAGCAGCTTAGTGTTGCGAGGGACTAGAGTCTACGAGCAGTACTTC | CASSLVLRGTRVYEQYF
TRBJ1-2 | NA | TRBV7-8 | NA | TGTGCCAGCAGCTTATCCCGCTCGGGACTCCCTAACTATGGCTACACCTTC | CASSLSRSGLPNYGYTF
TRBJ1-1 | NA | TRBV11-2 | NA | TGTGCCAGCAGCTTAGATTGGAGCGGAGAAGCTTTCTTT | CASSLDWSGEAFF
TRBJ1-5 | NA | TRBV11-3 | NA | TGTGCCAGCAGCTTAGACCCAGGACAGCCCCAGCATTTT | CASSLDPGQPQHF
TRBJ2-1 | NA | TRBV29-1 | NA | TGCAGCGTTGGCGACCTACGACGCGAGCAGTTCTTC | CSVGDLRREQFF
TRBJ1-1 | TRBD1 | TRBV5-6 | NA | TGTGCCAGCAGCGTGGTTGGGACAGCTCGATCGGCTTTCTTT | CASSVVGTARSAFF
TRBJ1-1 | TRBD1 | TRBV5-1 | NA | TGCGCCAGCAGCACGGGACAGGGGCCGAACACTGAAGCTTTCTTT | CASSTGQGPNTEAFF
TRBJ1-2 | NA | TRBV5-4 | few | TGTGCCAGCAGCCGGTTGGGGGAAGGTGGCTACACCTTC | CASSRLGEGGYTF
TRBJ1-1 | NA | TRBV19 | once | TGTGCCAGTAGTATAGATTGGGGACATGAGGCTGAAGCTTTCTTT | CASSIDWGHEAEAFF
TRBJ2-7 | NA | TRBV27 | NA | TGTGCCAGCAGGCCGGACAATTTCGCCGCTAGTGAGCAGTACTTC | CASRPDNFAASEQYF
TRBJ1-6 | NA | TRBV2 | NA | TGTGCCAGCAGTGGAGGGACCCGACAATCACCCCTCCACTTT | CASSGGTRQSPLHF
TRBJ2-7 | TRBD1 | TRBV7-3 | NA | TGTGCCAGCAGCTTAGTGGCAGGGGGCCTCTACGAGCAGTACTTC | CASSLVAGGLYEQYF
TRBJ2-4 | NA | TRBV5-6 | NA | TGTGCCAGCAGCTCCCAAAACATTCAGTACTTC | CASSSQNIQYF
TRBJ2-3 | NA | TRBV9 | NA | TGTGCCAGCAGCGTAGATGTCAGTGTGAACAGGGATACGCAGTATTTT | CASSVDVSVNRDTQYF
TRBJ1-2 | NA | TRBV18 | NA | TGTGCCAGCTCACCGCAAGCGCGAGGTGGCTACACCTTC | CASSPQARGGYTF
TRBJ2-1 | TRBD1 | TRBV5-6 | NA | TGTGCCAGCAGCTTAGGACAGGGCTACAATGAGCAGTTCTTC | CASSLGQGYNEQFF
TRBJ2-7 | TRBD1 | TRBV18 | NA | TGTGCCAGCTCACACCGGGACAGCTCCTACGAGCAGTACTTC | CASSHRDSSYEQYF
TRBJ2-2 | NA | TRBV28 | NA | TGTGCCAGCAAGGGCCTCACTGCGAACACCGGGGAGCTGTTTTTT | CASKGLTANTGELFF
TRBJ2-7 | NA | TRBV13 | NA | TGTGCCAGCAGCTCACATCTGGACGGTCTTCAGAACTTC | CASSSHLDGLQNF
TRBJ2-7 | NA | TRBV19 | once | TGTGCCAGTAGTATAGGACCGAGGAGAGACGCCTACGAGCAGTACTTC | CASSIGPRRDAYEQYF
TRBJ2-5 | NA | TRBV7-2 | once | TGTGCCAGCAGCTTAGATGGCAGGGGATGGGGGGAGACCCAGTACTTC | CASSLDGRGWGETQYF
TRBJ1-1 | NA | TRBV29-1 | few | TGCAGCGCCCGGATGAACACTGAAGCTTTCTTT | CSARMNTEAFF
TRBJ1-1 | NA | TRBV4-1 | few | TGCGCCAGCAGCCACCTTTTCGCCCGGGACGGCTATGAAGCTTTCTTT | CASSHLFARDGYEAFF
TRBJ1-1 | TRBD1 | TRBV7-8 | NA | TGTGCCAGCAGCTCGAGACAGGGAGGGAACACTGAAGCTTTCTTT | CASSSRQGGNTEAFF
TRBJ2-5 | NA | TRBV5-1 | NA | TGCGCCAGCAGTTCACAGGGGAGGATGTCAGAGACCCAGTACTTC | CASSSQGRMSETQYF
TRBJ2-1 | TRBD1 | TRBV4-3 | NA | TGCGCCAGCAGCCAAAGATCGTTAGGGGACAGGGGTTATCGGTTCTTC | CASSQRSLGDRGYRFF
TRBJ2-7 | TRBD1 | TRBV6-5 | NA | TGTGCCAGCAGCGGACAGGGGCTATACGAGCAGTACTTC | CASSGQGLYEQYF
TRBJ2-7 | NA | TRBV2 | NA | TGTGCCAGCTCGAGAGCAGGTTCCTACGAGCAGTACTTC | CASSRAGSYEQYF
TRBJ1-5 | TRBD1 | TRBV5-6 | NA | TGTGCCAGCAGCCTAGGGACAGGCGCCCAGCCCCAGCATTTT | CASSLGTGAQPQHF
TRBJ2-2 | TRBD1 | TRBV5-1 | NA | TGCGCCAGCAGCTCAGGACAGGGGAGCACCGGGGAGCTGTTTTTT | CASSSGQGSTGELFF
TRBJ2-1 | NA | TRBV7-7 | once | TGTGCCAGCAGCCCGACTGACAGTTACAATGAGCAGTTCTTC | CASSPTDSYNEQFF
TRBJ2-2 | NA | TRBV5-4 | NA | TGTGCCAGCAGCTTGGGGCTATGGAACACCGGGGAGCTGTTTTTT | CASSLGLWNTGELFF
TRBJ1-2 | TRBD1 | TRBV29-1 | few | TGCAGCGTTCGTCAGGGGGCGAGCTATGGCTACACCTTC | CSVRQGASYGYTF
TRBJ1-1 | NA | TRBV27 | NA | TGTGCCAGCAGTGCAGGGTTCATGAACACTGAAGCTTTCTTT | CASSAGFMNTEAFF
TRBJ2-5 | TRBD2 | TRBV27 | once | TGTGCCAGCAGTTTATCCGGGGGGGGGTACCAAGAGACCCAGTACTTC | CASSLSGGGYQETQYF